This T cell receptor beta chain stems from a study of beta chain features in type 1 diabetes. General study points: No resolution was reached here on whether HLA type influences TCRB rearrangement. People with Type 1 diabetes carried modestly yet significantly shorter TCRB CDR3s in all four CD4+ subsets.

This CDR3 contains 14 residues. V gave up 0 bases and J gave up 1 base, with 8 bases separating them. CDR1 is SGHRS and CDR2 is YFSETQ in the germline V gene. Points on this clone: Its cognate antigen is unknown.

The isolated RNA, all of it, was reverse transcribed, so expressed TCRB transcripts were what got sequenced. The repertoire was sequenced with immunoSEQ multiplex PCR; TCRdb's copy has only in-frame clones and lacks some. The profile shows about 360,000 clones, 10% to 15% of them singletons. Sorted cells reached over 95% purity in every population. The sequence derives from a young man in good health. The chain links TRBV5-1 to TRBJ2-7; D is perhaps TRBD1 (6 bases). Sequencing was carried out using naive CD4+ T cells from blood. CDR3 residues: CASSLETGSYEQYF. The CDR3 DNA is TGCGCCAGCAGCTTGGAGACAGGTTCCTACGAGCAGTACTTC.